These T cell receptor beta chains were read from a single sample in a study of blood T cell repertoires in COVID-19. Some clones are missing from TCRdb's copy, which holds only in-frame ones; the method was immunoSEQ multiplex PCR. This table has about 190,000 clones, around 79% appearing once. Sequencing used peripheral blood. These receptors all come from a woman between 45 and 65 years old with acute or convalescent COVID-19. CDR3s include the opening cysteine and the closing phenylalanine or tryptophan. The D gene is left open where the match is weak. Some rows mark clone size as missing; the rest say once, few, many or name a class of expanded clone.

clone size: .; J gene: TRBJ1-1; V gene: TRBV6-6; D gene: TRBD1; CDR3 DNA: TGTGCCAGCCTAGACAGGGGTAACACTGAAGCTTTCTTT; CDR3 protein: CASLDRGNTEAFF
clone size: .; J gene: TRBJ1-5; V gene: TRBV3-1/TRBV3-2; D gene: .; CDR3 DNA: TGTGCCAGCAGCCCCCGACAGGATCAGCCCCAGCATTTT; CDR3 protein: CASSPRQDQPQHF
clone size: .; J gene: TRBJ1-5; V gene: TRBV27; D gene: .; CDR3 DNA: TGTGCCAGCAGTTTTCACCCCTCCTCGGGGGGAGGGCCCCAGCATTTT; CDR3 protein: CASSFHPSSGGGPQHF
clone size: once; J gene: TRBJ1-2; V gene: TRBV4-2; D gene: .; CDR3 DNA: TGTGCCAGCAGCCCTCAGACTCGAGGAAACTATGGCTACACCTTC; CDR3 protein: CASSPQTRGNYGYTF
clone size: .; J gene: TRBJ1-1; V gene: TRBV5-1; D gene: .; CDR3 DNA: TGCGCCAGCAGCCAATACATGAACACTGAAGCTTTCTTT; CDR3 protein: CASSQYMNTEAFF
clone size: .; J gene: TRBJ1-1; V gene: TRBV19; D gene: TRBD1; CDR3 DNA: TGTGCCAGTAGTTTAACAGGGGGGACTGAAGCTTTCTTT; CDR3 protein: CASSLTGGTEAFF
clone size: .; J gene: TRBJ2-7; V gene: TRBV2; D gene: TRBD1; CDR3 DNA: TGTGCCAGCAGGGCGACAGGGGGCGTTGGCCACGAGCAGTACTTC; CDR3 protein: CASRATGGVGHEQYF
clone size: few; J gene: TRBJ1-5; V gene: TRBV19; D gene: .; CDR3 DNA: TGTGCCAGACCCAGCGGACAGTTATATAGCAATCAGCCCCAGCATTTT; CDR3 protein: CARPSGQLYSNQPQHF
clone size: .; J gene: TRBJ1-4; V gene: TRBV5-1; D gene: .; CDR3 DNA: TGCGCCAGCAGCTTCAGCAGGCCAAATGAAAAACTGTTTTTT; CDR3 protein: CASSFSRPNEKLFF
clone size: .; J gene: TRBJ1-1; V gene: TRBV27; D gene: .; CDR3 DNA: TGTGCCAGCAGTCGGGGGAAGATGAACACTGAAGCTTTCTTT; CDR3 protein: CASSRGKMNTEAFF
clone size: once; J gene: TRBJ2-3; V gene: TRBV12-5; D gene: .; CDR3 DNA: TGTGCTAGTGGTTTCTCGGGGGGCATTACGCAGTATTTT; CDR3 protein: CASGFSGGITQYF
clone size: .; J gene: TRBJ1-5; V gene: TRBV18; D gene: .; CDR3 DNA: TGTGCCAGCTCACCCGGGGTGGCCAATCAGCCCCAGCATTTT; CDR3 protein: CASSPGVANQPQHF
clone size: once; J gene: TRBJ2-7; V gene: TRBV19; D gene: .; CDR3 DNA: TGTGCCAGTAGTCCGCGACTAGAATTATACGAGCAGTACTTC; CDR3 protein: CASSPRLELYEQYF
clone size: .; J gene: TRBJ2-2; V gene: TRBV28; D gene: .; CDR3 DNA: TGTGCCAGCATTCCACCACGGGGGAACACCGGGGAGCTGTTTTTT; CDR3 protein: CASIPPRGNTGELFF
clone size: .; J gene: TRBJ2-1; V gene: TRBV19; D gene: TRBD2; CDR3 DNA: TGTGCCAGTAGTCCCCCCATTCGGAGTAGCGGGGGGTTGCTACCGTTCTTC; CDR3 protein: CASSPPIRSSGGLLPFF
clone size: .; J gene: TRBJ1-1; V gene: TRBV21-1; D gene: .; CDR3 DNA: TGTGCCAGCAGCGGAGGATTTTTTGAAGCTTTCTTT; CDR3 protein: CASSGGFFEAFF
clone size: .; J gene: TRBJ1-1; V gene: TRBV18; D gene: .; CDR3 DNA: TGTGCCAGCTCACCCTATGGGGGGGACACTGAAGCTTTCTTT; CDR3 protein: CASSPYGGDTEAFF
clone size: .; J gene: TRBJ1-2; V gene: TRBV29-1; D gene: .; CDR3 DNA: TGCAGCACAACCCTTAATCGATACGGCGGTGGCTACACCTTC; CDR3 protein: CSTTLNRYGGGYTF
clone size: .; J gene: TRBJ2-2; V gene: TRBV6-1; D gene: .; CDR3 DNA: TGTGCCAGCAGTGACACCAGGAAGGGGACCGGGGAGCTGTTTTTT; CDR3 protein: CASSDTRKGTGELFF
clone size: .; J gene: TRBJ2-7; V gene: TRBV6-6; D gene: .; CDR3 DNA: TGTGCCAGCAGTTTCTCGGGCCCTAAGAGCCACGAGCAGTACTTC; CDR3 protein: CASSFSGPKSHEQYF
clone size: .; J gene: TRBJ2-7; V gene: TRBV27; D gene: TRBD1; CDR3 DNA: TGTGCCAGCAGTTCCCGGACAGGGGTCCACGAGCAGTACTTC; CDR3 protein: CASSSRTGVHEQYF
clone size: .; J gene: TRBJ2-7; V gene: TRBV15; D gene: .; CDR3 DNA: TGTGCCACCAGCAGAGAACAGGGACCCTACGAGCAGTACTTC; CDR3 protein: CATSREQGPYEQYF
clone size: .; J gene: TRBJ1-1; V gene: TRBV6-1; D gene: .; CDR3 DNA: TGTGCCAGCAGTGAAAGAACGGGACAACCGAACACTGAAGCTTTCTTT; CDR3 protein: CASSERTGQPNTEAFF
clone size: .; J gene: TRBJ2-7; V gene: TRBV7-8; D gene: .; CDR3 DNA: TGTGCCAGCAGCCTACGGTGGGAGCAGTACTTC; CDR3 protein: CASSLRWEQYF
clone size: .; J gene: TRBJ1-5; V gene: TRBV30; D gene: TRBD1; CDR3 DNA: TGTGCCTGGAGTCTAAACAGGGGAAATCAGCCCCAGCATTTT; CDR3 protein: CAWSLNRGNQPQHF
clone size: .; J gene: TRBJ2-1; V gene: TRBV24-1; D gene: .; CDR3 DNA: TGTGCCACCAGTGCCGCAGGACTCGGAGCCTACAATGAGCAGTTCTTC; CDR3 protein: CATSAAGLGAYNEQFF
clone size: .; J gene: TRBJ2-7; V gene: TRBV19; D gene: .; CDR3 DNA: TGTGCCAGTAGTCCCCGGACATCGAACTACGAGCAGTACTTC; CDR3 protein: CASSPRTSNYEQYF
clone size: .; J gene: TRBJ2-7; V gene: TRBV10-2; D gene: .; CDR3 DNA: TGCGCCAGCGCCCAGAGCGGCTACGAGCAGTACTTC; CDR3 protein: CASAQSGYEQYF
clone size: .; J gene: TRBJ2-7; V gene: TRBV7-6; D gene: TRBD2; CDR3 DNA: TGTGCCAGCAGCTTAGAGCCTAGCGGGGGTACCTACGAGCAGTACTTC; CDR3 protein: CASSLEPSGGTYEQYF
clone size: few; J gene: TRBJ2-7; V gene: TRBV2; D gene: .; CDR3 DNA: TGTGCCAGCAGTGAATCTAGATCCCTGGACTACGAGCAGTACTTC; CDR3 protein: CASSESRSLDYEQYF
clone size: .; J gene: TRBJ2-3; V gene: TRBV6-5; D gene: .; CDR3 DNA: TGTGCCAGCAGACAGTCAGTCCTTCAAGATACGCAGTATTTT; CDR3 protein: CASRQSVLQDTQYF
clone size: .; J gene: TRBJ1-6; V gene: TRBV15; D gene: .; CDR3 DNA: TGTGCCACCAGCGCTTACAGGGCACGAGTTATGACACCCCTCCACTTT; CDR3 protein: CATSAYRARVMTPLHF
clone size: .; J gene: TRBJ2-7; V gene: TRBV7-4; D gene: TRBD1; CDR3 DNA: TGTGCCAGCAGCATCACAGGGGTGCTCTCCTACGAGCAGTACTTC; CDR3 protein: CASSITGVLSYEQYF
clone size: .; J gene: TRBJ1-5; V gene: TRBV19; D gene: .; CDR3 DNA: TGTGCCAGTAGTACGACGGGGGGTGGCAATCAGCCCCAGCATTTT; CDR3 protein: CASSTTGGGNQPQHF
clone size: .; J gene: TRBJ2-1; V gene: TRBV24-1; D gene: TRBD2; CDR3 DNA: TGTGCCACCAGTGACCCCTGGGGTTCGGGGGGGTCTATCACTGAGCAGTTCTTC; CDR3 protein: CATSDPWGSGGSITEQFF
clone size: .; J gene: TRBJ2-3; V gene: TRBV30; D gene: TRBD2; CDR3 DNA: TGTGCCTGGAGTGTAAGTAGCGGGAGGACAGATACGCAGTATTTT; CDR3 protein: CAWSVSSGRTDTQYF
clone size: once; J gene: TRBJ1-3; V gene: TRBV6-6; D gene: .; CDR3 DNA: TGTGCCAGCAGTCCCTTGCAGCCTTCTAGCTCTGGAAACACCATATATTTT; CDR3 protein: CASSPLQPSSSGNTIYF
clone size: .; J gene: TRBJ1-2; V gene: TRBV2; D gene: TRBD1; CDR3 DNA: TGTGCCGGTAGGACAGGGAAAGCTGGCTACACCTTC; CDR3 protein: CAGRTGKAGYTF
clone size: .; J gene: TRBJ2-7; V gene: TRBV6-1; D gene: TRBD2; CDR3 DNA: TGTGCCAGCAGTGAAATAAGTGGACTAGCGGGGACTACCTCCTACGAGCAGTACTTC; CDR3 protein: CASSEISGLAGTTSYEQYF
clone size: .; J gene: TRBJ2-7; V gene: TRBV11-2; D gene: .; CDR3 DNA: TGTGCCAGCAGCCCCCACCGGGGCGAGCAGTACTTC; CDR3 protein: CASSPHRGEQYF
clone size: few; J gene: TRBJ1-1; V gene: TRBV14; D gene: TRBD1; CDR3 DNA: TGTGCCAGCAGCCCGGACAGGGAGGGAACTGAAGCTTTCTTT; CDR3 protein: CASSPDREGTEAFF
clone size: once; J gene: TRBJ2-7; V gene: TRBV28; D gene: .; CDR3 DNA: TGTGCCAGCAGTCTCCCGGGGGGCCTTCCCTACGAGCAGTACTTC; CDR3 protein: CASSLPGGLPYEQYF
clone size: few; J gene: TRBJ1-4; V gene: TRBV18; D gene: .; CDR3 DNA: TGTGCCAGCTCACCTGGACAGCTGGCAGCTAATGAAAAACTGTTTTTT; CDR3 protein: CASSPGQLAANEKLFF
clone size: .; J gene: TRBJ2-1; V gene: TRBV5-1; D gene: TRBD1; CDR3 DNA: TGCGCCAGCAGCTTAGCCGGGACAGGGGGTTCCTACAATGAGCAGTTCTTC; CDR3 protein: CASSLAGTGGSYNEQFF
clone size: .; J gene: TRBJ2-1; V gene: TRBV19; D gene: TRBD2; CDR3 DNA: TGTGCCAGTAGTACGCATCCGGGACTAGCTGGAGATGAGCAGTTCTTC; CDR3 protein: CASSTHPGLAGDEQFF
clone size: .; J gene: TRBJ1-5; V gene: TRBV10-1; D gene: .; CDR3 DNA: TGCGCCAGCAGCCCAGCGGGTAGCAATCAGCCCCAGCATTTT; CDR3 protein: CASSPAGSNQPQHF
clone size: few; J gene: TRBJ1-4; V gene: TRBV5-1; D gene: .; CDR3 DNA: TGCGCCAGCAGCTTGGAAGGAGTGCGAGGTGAAAAACTGTTTTTT; CDR3 protein: CASSLEGVRGEKLFF
clone size: .; J gene: TRBJ2-6; V gene: TRBV7-9; D gene: .; CDR3 DNA: TGTGCCAGCAGCGTACTCAACTCTGGGGCCAACGTCCTGACTTTC; CDR3 protein: CASSVLNSGANVLTF
clone size: few; J gene: TRBJ1-1; V gene: TRBV27; D gene: TRBD1; CDR3 DNA: TGTGCCAGCTCGGGACAGAGGAACACTGAAGCTTTCTTT; CDR3 protein: CASSGQRNTEAFF
clone size: .; J gene: TRBJ2-1; V gene: TRBV28; D gene: .; CDR3 DNA: TGTGCCAGCAGTTTAACAGGGTGGTCCTACAATGAGCAGTTCTTC; CDR3 protein: CASSLTGWSYNEQFF